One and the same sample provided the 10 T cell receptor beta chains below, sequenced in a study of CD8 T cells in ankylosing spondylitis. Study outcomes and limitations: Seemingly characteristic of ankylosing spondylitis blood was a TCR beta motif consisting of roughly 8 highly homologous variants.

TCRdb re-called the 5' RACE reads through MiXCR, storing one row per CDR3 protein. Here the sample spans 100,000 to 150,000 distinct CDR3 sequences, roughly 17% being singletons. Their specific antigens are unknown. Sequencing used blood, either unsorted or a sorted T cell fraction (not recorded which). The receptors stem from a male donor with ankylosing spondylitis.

CDR3 in DNA: TGTGCCAGCAGTGACCTAATTCAGACAGGGTCGACCTACGAGCAGTACTTC. This sequence encodes CASSDLIQTGSTYEQYF. The chain has TRBV25-1 and TRBJ2-7; TRBD1 matches 7 bases. CDR1 is MGHDK, CDR2 SYGVNS, per germline. The trim removed 3 bases at V and 2 bases at J, leaving 13 bases unmatched. The CDR3 loop spans 17 amino acids.

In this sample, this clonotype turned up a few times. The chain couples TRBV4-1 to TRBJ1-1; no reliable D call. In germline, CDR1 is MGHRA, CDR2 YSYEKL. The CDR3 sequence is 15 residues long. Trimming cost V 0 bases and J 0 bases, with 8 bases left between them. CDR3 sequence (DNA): TGCGCCAGCAGCCAAGACAGAATCCTGAACACTGAAGCTTTCTTT. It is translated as CASSQDRILNTEAFF.

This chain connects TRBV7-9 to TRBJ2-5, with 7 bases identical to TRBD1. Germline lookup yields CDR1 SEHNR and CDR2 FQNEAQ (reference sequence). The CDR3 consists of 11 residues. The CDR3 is CAQGEQETQYF. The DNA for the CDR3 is TGTGCGCAGGGGGAGCAAGAGACCCAGTACTTC.

The CDR3 DNA is TGTGCCAGCAGCTCCCAGGAAACCCCCTCCTACGAGCAGTACTTC. Its protein is CASSSQETPSYEQYF. The V gene is TRBV7-9, the J gene TRBJ2-7; the D is unclear. Trimming shortened V by 4 bases and J by 0 bases, and 13 bases separated the two germline ends. Germline V gives CDR1 SEHNR, CDR2 FQNEAQ (reference sequence). This CDR3 comprises 15 residues.

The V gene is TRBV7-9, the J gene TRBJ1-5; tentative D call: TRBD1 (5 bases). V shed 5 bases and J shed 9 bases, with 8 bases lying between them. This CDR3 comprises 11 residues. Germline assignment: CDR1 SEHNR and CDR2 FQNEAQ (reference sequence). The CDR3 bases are TGTGCCAGCAGCCACGGGGGGCCCCAGCATTTT. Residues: CASSHGGPQHF.

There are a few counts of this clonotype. In nucleotides, the CDR3 is TGTGCCAGCAGCTCTTGGGGGACAGGGCTCTCCTACGAGCAGTACTTC. Its protein is CASSSWGTGLSYEQYF. J is TRBJ2-7 and V is TRBV7-6; 9 bases map to TRBD1. Germline lookup yields CDR1 SGHVS and CDR2 FNYEAQ. The CDR3 is 16 amino acids. V shed 4 bases, J shed 0 bases, and the junction held 7 bases outside the gene matches.

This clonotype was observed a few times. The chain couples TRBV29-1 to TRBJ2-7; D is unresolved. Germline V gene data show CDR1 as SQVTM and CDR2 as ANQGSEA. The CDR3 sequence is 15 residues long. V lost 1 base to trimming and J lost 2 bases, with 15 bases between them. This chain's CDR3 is CSVEGRSGPPYEQYF. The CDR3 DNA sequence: TGCAGCGTTGAAGGTCGGTCCGGACCTCCCTACGAGCAGTACTTC.

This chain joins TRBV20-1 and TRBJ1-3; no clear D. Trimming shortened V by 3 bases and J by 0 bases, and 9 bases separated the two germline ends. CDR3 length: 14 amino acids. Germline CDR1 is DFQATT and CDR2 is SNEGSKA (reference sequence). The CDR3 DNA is TGCAGTGCTAGTGAACCGTTCTCTGGAAACACCATATATTTT. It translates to CSASEPFSGNTIYF.

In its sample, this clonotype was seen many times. The CDR3 nucleotides are TGTGCCAGCAGCACCGGACTCTATAGCACAGATACGCAGTATTTT. Translated, it gives CASSTGLYSTDTQYF. The rearrangement uses TRBV9 and TRBJ2-3; a weak D match, TRBD2 (5 bases). V was clipped by 4 bases and J by 0 bases, with 12 bases between them. The CDR3 sequence is 15 residues long. Germline V gene sequence: CDR1 SGDLS, CDR2 YYNGEE.

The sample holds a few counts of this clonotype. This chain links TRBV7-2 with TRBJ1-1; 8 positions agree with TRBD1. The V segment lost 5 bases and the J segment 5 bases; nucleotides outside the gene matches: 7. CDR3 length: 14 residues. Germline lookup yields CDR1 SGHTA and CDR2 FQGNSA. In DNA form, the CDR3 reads TGTGCCAGCAGCCTACAGGGGGTCAGTACTGAAGCTTTCTTT. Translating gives CASSLQGVSTEAFF.